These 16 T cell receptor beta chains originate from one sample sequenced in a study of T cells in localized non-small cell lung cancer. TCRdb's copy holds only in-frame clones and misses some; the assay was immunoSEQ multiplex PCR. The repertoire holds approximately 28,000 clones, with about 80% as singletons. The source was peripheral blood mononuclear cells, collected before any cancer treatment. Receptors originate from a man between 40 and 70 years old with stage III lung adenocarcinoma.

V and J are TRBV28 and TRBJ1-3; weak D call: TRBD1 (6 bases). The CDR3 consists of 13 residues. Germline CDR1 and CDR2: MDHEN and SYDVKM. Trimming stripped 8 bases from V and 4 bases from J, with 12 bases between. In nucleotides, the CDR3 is TGTGCCAGCGTCTGGACAGCCGGAAACACCATATATTTT. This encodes CASVWTAGNTIYF.

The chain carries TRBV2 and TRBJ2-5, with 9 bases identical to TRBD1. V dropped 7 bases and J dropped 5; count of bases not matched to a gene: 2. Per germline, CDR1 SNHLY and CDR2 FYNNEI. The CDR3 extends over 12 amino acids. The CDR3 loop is CASKDRGETQYF. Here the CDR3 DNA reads TGTGCCAGCAAGGACAGGGGCGAGACCCAGTACTTC.

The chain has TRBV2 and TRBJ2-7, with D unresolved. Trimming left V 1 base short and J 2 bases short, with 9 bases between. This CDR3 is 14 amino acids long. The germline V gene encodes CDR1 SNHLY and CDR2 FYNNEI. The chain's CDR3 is CASSEDQWAYEQYV. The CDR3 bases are TGTGCCAGCAGTGAAGATCAGTGGGCCTACGAGCAGTACGTC.

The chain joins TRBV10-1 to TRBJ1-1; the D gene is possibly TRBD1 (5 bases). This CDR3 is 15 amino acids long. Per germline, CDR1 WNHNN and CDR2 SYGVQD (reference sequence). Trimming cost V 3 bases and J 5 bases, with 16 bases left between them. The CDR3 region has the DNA TGCGCCAGCAGTGATCATAAGGGGTTACCGACTGAAGCTTTCTTT. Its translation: CASSDHKGLPTEAFF.

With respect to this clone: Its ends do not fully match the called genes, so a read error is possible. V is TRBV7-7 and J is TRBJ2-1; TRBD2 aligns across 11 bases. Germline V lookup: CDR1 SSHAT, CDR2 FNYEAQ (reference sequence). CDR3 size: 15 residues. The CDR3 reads CASSLIAGGANEQFF. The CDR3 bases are TGTGCTAGCAGCTTAATAGCGGGGGGGGCAAATGAGCAGTTCTTC.

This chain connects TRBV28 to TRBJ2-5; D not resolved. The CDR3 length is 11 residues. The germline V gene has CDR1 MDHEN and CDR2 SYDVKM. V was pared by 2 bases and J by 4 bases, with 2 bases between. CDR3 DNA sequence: TGTGCCAGCAGTTTAAGAGAGACCCAGTACTTC. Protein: CASSLRETQYF. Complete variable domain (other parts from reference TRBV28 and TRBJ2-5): DVKVTQSSRYLVKRTGEKVFLECVQDMDHENMFWYRQDPGLGLRLIYFSYDVKMKEKGDIPEGYSVSREKKERFSLILESASTNQTSMYLCASSLRETQYFGPGTRLLVL.

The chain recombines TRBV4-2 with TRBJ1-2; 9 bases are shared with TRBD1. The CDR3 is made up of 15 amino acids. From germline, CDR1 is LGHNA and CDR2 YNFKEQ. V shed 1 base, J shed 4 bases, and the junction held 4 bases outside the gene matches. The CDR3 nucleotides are TGTGCCAGCAGCCAAGCGCCGACAGGGGGCTATGGCTACACCTTC. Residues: CASSQAPTGGYGYTF.

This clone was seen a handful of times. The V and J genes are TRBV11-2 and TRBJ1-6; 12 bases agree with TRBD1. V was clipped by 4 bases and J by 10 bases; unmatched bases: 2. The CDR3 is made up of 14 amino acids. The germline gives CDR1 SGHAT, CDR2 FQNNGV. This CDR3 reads CASSSGTGGSPLHF. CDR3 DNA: TGTGCCAGCAGCTCCGGGACAGGGGGCTCACCCCTCCACTTT.

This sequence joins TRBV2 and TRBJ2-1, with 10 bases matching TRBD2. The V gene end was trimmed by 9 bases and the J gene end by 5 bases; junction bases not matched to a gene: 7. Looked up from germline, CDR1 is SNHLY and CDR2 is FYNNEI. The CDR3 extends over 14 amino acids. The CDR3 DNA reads TGTGCCAGTCAGCTAGCGGGAGTCGACAATGAGCAGTTCTTC. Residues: CASQLAGVDNEQFF. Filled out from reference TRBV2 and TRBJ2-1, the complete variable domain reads EPEVTQTPSHQVTQMGQEVILRCVPISNHLYFYWYRQILGQKVEFLVSFYNNEISEKSEIFDDQFSVERPDGSNFTLKIRSTKLEDSAMYFCASQLAGVDNEQFFGPGTRLTVL.

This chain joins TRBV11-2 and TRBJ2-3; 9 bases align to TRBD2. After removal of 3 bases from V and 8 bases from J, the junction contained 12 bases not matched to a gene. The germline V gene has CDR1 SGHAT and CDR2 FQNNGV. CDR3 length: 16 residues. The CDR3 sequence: CASSFTPRGGEGTQYF. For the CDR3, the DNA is TGTGCCAGCAGCTTCACGCCGCGGGGGGGAGAGGGTACGCAGTATTTT.

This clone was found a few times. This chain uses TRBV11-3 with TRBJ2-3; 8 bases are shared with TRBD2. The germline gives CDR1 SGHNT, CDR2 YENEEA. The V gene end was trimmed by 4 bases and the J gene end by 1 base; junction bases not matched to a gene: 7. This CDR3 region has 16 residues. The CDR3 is CASSSRGSGGTDTQYF. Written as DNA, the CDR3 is TGTGCCAGCAGCTCCCGTGGTAGCGGGGGCACAGATACGCAGTATTTT.

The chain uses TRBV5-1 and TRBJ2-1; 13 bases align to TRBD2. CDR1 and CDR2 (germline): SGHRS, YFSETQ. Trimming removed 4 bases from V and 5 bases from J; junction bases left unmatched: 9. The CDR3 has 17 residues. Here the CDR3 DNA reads TGCGCCAGCAGCCCGAGAACTAGCGGGGGGGGCAACAATGAGCAGTTCTTC. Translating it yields CASSPRTSGGGNNEQFF.

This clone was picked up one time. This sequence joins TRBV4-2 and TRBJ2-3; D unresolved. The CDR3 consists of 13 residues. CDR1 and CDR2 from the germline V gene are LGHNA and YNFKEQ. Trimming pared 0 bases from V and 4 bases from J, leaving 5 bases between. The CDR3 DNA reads TGTGCCAGCAGCCAAGATGAGCCAGATACGCAGTATTTT. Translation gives CASSQDEPDTQYF.

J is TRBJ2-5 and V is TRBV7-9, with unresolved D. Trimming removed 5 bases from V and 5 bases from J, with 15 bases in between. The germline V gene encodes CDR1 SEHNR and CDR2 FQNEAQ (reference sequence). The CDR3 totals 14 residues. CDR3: CASSPRKLHETQYF. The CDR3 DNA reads TGTGCCAGCAGCCCGCGCAAGCTCCACGAGACCCAGTACTTC.

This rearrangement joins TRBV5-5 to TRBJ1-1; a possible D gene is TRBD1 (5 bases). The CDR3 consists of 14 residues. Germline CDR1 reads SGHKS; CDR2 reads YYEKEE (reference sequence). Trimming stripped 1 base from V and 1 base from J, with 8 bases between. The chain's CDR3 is CASSLQGTNTEAFF. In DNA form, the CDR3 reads TGTGCCAGCAGCTTGCAAGGGACGAACACTGAAGCTTTCTTT.

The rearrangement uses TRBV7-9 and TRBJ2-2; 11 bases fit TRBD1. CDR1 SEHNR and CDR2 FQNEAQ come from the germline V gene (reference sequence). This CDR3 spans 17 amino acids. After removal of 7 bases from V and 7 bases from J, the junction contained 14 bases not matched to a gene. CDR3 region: CASNPDSGTGGVGELFF. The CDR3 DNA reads TGTGCCAGCAACCCAGATTCCGGGACAGGGGGTGTCGGGGAGCTGTTTTTT.